A selection of T cell receptor beta chains follows, all from one sample in a study of blood T cell repertoires in COVID-19. TCRdb's copy holds only in-frame clones and misses some; the assay was immunoSEQ multiplex PCR. In the table there are approximately 400,000 clones, about 90% of which are singletons. The sequenced sample was PBMCs or T cells enriched from blood (not recorded which). These receptors all stem from a man between 25 and 39 years old who had recovered from COVID-19. The CDR3 runs from the conserved cysteine through the conserved F or W. D genes are given only for firm matches. Where a row states a size, it is once, few, many or the class of an expanded clone; other rows omit it.

d_call: NA; j_call: TRBJ1-5; v_call: TRBV30; clone_size: NA; cdr3_length: 14; cdr3_nt: TGTGCCTGGTCGCTTACAGGGAACAATCAGCCCCAGCATTTT; cdr3_aa: CAWSLTGNNQPQHF
d_call: TRBD1; j_call: TRBJ1-4; v_call: TRBV7-2; clone_size: once; cdr3_length: 15; cdr3_nt: TGTGCCAGCAGCGGACCAGGGGGGTGGGGTGAAAAACTGTTTTTT; cdr3_aa: CASSGPGGWGEKLFF
d_call: NA; j_call: TRBJ1-5; v_call: TRBV5-3; clone_size: NA; cdr3_length: 17; cdr3_nt: TGTGCCAGAAGCTTGGTAGCATCAGCCTCTAGCAATCAGCCCCAGCATTTT; cdr3_aa: CARSLVASASSNQPQHF
d_call: NA; j_call: TRBJ1-2; v_call: TRBV6-5; clone_size: NA; cdr3_length: 16; cdr3_nt: TGTGCCAGCAGTTACTCCACACCGGGGAGAGGCTATGGCTACACCTTC; cdr3_aa: CASSYSTPGRGYGYTF
d_call: TRBD1; j_call: TRBJ2-7; v_call: TRBV27; clone_size: NA; cdr3_length: 13; cdr3_nt: TGTGCCAGCAGTCGGGACAGCTCCTACGAGCAGTACTTC; cdr3_aa: CASSRDSSYEQYF
d_call: TRBD2; j_call: TRBJ2-2; v_call: TRBV9; clone_size: many; cdr3_length: 16; cdr3_nt: TGTGCCAGCAGCGTAGCTACCAGCGGGGCCTACGGGGAGCTGTTTTTT; cdr3_aa: CASSVATSGAYGELFF
d_call: TRBD1; j_call: TRBJ1-2; v_call: TRBV7-9; clone_size: NA; cdr3_length: 14; cdr3_nt: TGTGCCAGCAGCTTACGACAGGGAAGGGATGGCTACACCTTC; cdr3_aa: CASSLRQGRDGYTF
d_call: NA; j_call: TRBJ1-1; v_call: TRBV30; clone_size: NA; cdr3_length: 12; cdr3_nt: TGTGCCTGGACCCCTCGGAACACTGAAGCTTTCTTT; cdr3_aa: CAWTPRNTEAFF
d_call: NA; j_call: TRBJ1-1; v_call: TRBV18; clone_size: NA; cdr3_length: 15; cdr3_nt: TGTGCCAGCTCACCCCTCCGGGGATCGGACACTGAAGCTTTCTTT; cdr3_aa: CASSPLRGSDTEAFF
d_call: TRBD1; j_call: TRBJ1-5; v_call: TRBV10-3; clone_size: once; cdr3_length: 15; cdr3_nt: TGTGCCATCAGTGCGGGGACAGCTAGCAATCAGCCCCAGCATTTT; cdr3_aa: CAISAGTASNQPQHF
d_call: NA; j_call: TRBJ1-5; v_call: TRBV15; clone_size: few; cdr3_length: 13; cdr3_nt: TGTGCCACCAGCTGGGGACAAAATCAGCCCCAGCATTTT; cdr3_aa: CATSWGQNQPQHF
d_call: NA; j_call: TRBJ1-2; v_call: TRBV11-2; clone_size: NA; cdr3_length: 14; cdr3_nt: TGTGCCAGCAGCAGAGACGACAGTCTCTATGGCTACACCTTC; cdr3_aa: CASSRDDSLYGYTF
d_call: TRBD1; j_call: TRBJ1-5; v_call: TRBV2; clone_size: NA; cdr3_length: 14; cdr3_nt: TGTGCCAGCAGTGTAACAGGGGGTAATCAGCCCCAGCATTTT; cdr3_aa: CASSVTGGNQPQHF
d_call: NA; j_call: TRBJ2-5; v_call: TRBV5-1; clone_size: NA; cdr3_length: 17; cdr3_nt: TGCGCCAGCAGCGAAGGGGGTACCGGGACGGGAAGGTTGACCCAGTACTTC; cdr3_aa: CASSEGGTGTGRLTQYF
d_call: NA; j_call: TRBJ2-7; v_call: TRBV19; clone_size: NA; cdr3_length: 15; cdr3_nt: TGTGCCAGTAGCCAGGCGGGGCGTTGGTTCTACGAGCAGTACTTC; cdr3_aa: CASSQAGRWFYEQYF
d_call: TRBD2; j_call: TRBJ2-7; v_call: TRBV6-5; clone_size: NA; cdr3_length: 15; cdr3_nt: TGTGCCAGCAGTCTGGTGGCTAGCGGGGCGTACGAGCAGTACTTC; cdr3_aa: CASSLVASGAYEQYF
d_call: NA; j_call: TRBJ2-7; v_call: TRBV7-2; clone_size: NA; cdr3_length: 13; cdr3_nt: TGTGCCAGCCTAGAGACAGTTTCCTACGAGCAGTACTTC; cdr3_aa: CASLETVSYEQYF
d_call: NA; j_call: TRBJ1-4; v_call: TRBV5-6; clone_size: few; cdr3_length: 14; cdr3_nt: TGTGCCAGCAGCTTGGCCAGGTCTAATGAAAAACTGTTTTTT; cdr3_aa: CASSLARSNEKLFF
d_call: NA; j_call: TRBJ1-3; v_call: TRBV28; clone_size: NA; cdr3_length: 14; cdr3_nt: TGTGCCAGCGGTACACGGAGCTCTGGAAACACCATATATTTT; cdr3_aa: CASGTRSSGNTIYF
d_call: TRBD1; j_call: TRBJ1-2; v_call: TRBV29-1; clone_size: NA; cdr3_length: 11; cdr3_nt: TGCAGCTACTACGACAGGGGAGGCTACACCTTC; cdr3_aa: CSYYDRGGYTF
d_call: NA; j_call: TRBJ2-3; v_call: TRBV19; clone_size: NA; cdr3_length: 15; cdr3_nt: TGTGCCAGTAGTTATAACAGGGCACGCACAGATACGCAGTATTTT; cdr3_aa: CASSYNRARTDTQYF
d_call: NA; j_call: TRBJ2-1; v_call: TRBV19; clone_size: NA; cdr3_length: 15; cdr3_nt: TGTGCCACTACTCCAGCGGCGAACTCCTACAATGAGCAGTTCTTC; cdr3_aa: CATTPAANSYNEQFF
d_call: NA; j_call: TRBJ2-2; v_call: TRBV6-5; clone_size: NA; cdr3_length: 14; cdr3_nt: TGTGCCAGCAGAGCCGACAGGAGGTCCGGGGAGCTGTTTTTT; cdr3_aa: CASRADRRSGELFF
d_call: TRBD2; j_call: TRBJ2-1; v_call: TRBV9; clone_size: NA; cdr3_length: 15; cdr3_nt: TGTGCCAGCAGCGTAAGTGGGACTAGCGACGATGAGCAGTTCTTC; cdr3_aa: CASSVSGTSDDEQFF
d_call: TRBD2; j_call: TRBJ2-5; v_call: TRBV11-2; clone_size: NA; cdr3_length: 15; cdr3_nt: TGTGCCAGCAGCAGACCGGGACTAGAGGGAAAGACCCAGTACTTC; cdr3_aa: CASSRPGLEGKTQYF
d_call: NA; j_call: TRBJ2-2; v_call: TRBV4-1; clone_size: NA; cdr3_length: 15; cdr3_nt: TGCGCCAGCAGCCAAGAAAAGGGGGTGGCCGGGGAGCTGTTTTTT; cdr3_aa: CASSQEKGVAGELFF
d_call: NA; j_call: TRBJ1-1; v_call: TRBV30; clone_size: NA; cdr3_length: 16; cdr3_nt: TGTGCCTGGAGTACCCCGAAACGGGGTCGGAACACTGAAGCTTTCTTT; cdr3_aa: CAWSTPKRGRNTEAFF
d_call: TRBD1; j_call: TRBJ1-3; v_call: TRBV6-6; clone_size: few; cdr3_length: 16; cdr3_nt: TGTGCCAGCAGGGGGACCTTACAGGGGGCTGGAAACACCATATATTTT; cdr3_aa: CASRGTLQGAGNTIYF
d_call: NA; j_call: TRBJ2-3; v_call: TRBV21-1; clone_size: NA; cdr3_length: 16; cdr3_nt: TGTGCCAGCAGCAAGCAAAGCGGGGGGGACACAGATACGCAGTATTTT; cdr3_aa: CASSKQSGGDTDTQYF
d_call: NA; j_call: TRBJ1-2; v_call: TRBV9; clone_size: NA; cdr3_length: 14; cdr3_nt: TGTGCCAACAGCGCCGCGACTATTAACTATGGCTACACCTTC; cdr3_aa: CANSAATINYGYTF
d_call: NA; j_call: TRBJ1-4; v_call: TRBV19; clone_size: NA; cdr3_length: 15; cdr3_nt: TGTGCCAGTAGTATGACCGATTTGGGGAGCGAAAAACTGTTTTTT; cdr3_aa: CASSMTDLGSEKLFF